This T cell receptor beta chain came from a study of cytomegalovirus exposure and HLA in healthy donors. Study-wide results and caveats: An analysis that came later showed most CMV-associated TCR beta chains appearing HLA-restricted. About 87% or about 30% of the time was how often most TCR beta V segments were productive, according to an earlier analysis.

Between the trimmed V and J ends, which lost 4 bases and 5 bases, there was a span of 9 bases. Germline values: CDR1 SGHTA, CDR2 FQGNSA. This CDR3 is built from 12 residues. Researchers ran the PCR with 60 Vbeta and 13 Jbeta primers. Profiled with immunoSEQ multiplex PCR; TCRdb holds only in-frame clones, not every one. This sample has over 100,000 clones; 70% to 80% occur once, and the top ten carry under 3%. Of note for this clone: Antigen specificity is unknown.

The V call is TRBV7-2, the J call TRBJ2-7, with D tentatively TRBD1 (5 bases). The TCR was taken from a young woman in good health and CMV-seropositive. The sample consisted of PBMCs. CDR3 coding DNA: TGTGCCAGCAGCTCCCAGGGCCACGAGCAGTACTTC. Its protein is CASSSQGHEQYF.